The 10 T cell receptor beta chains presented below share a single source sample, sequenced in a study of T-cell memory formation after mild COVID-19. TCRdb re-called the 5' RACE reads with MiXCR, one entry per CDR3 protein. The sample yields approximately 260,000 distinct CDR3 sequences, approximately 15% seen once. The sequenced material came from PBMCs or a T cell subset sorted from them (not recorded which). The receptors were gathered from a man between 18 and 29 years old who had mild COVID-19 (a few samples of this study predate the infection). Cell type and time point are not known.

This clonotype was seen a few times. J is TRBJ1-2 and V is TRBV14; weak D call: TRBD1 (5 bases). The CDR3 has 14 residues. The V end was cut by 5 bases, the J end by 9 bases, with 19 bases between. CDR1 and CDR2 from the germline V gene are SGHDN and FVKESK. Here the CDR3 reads CASSVIGDPDRYTF. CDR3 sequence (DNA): TGTGCCAGCAGCGTAATAGGGGATCCCGATCGCTACACCTTC.

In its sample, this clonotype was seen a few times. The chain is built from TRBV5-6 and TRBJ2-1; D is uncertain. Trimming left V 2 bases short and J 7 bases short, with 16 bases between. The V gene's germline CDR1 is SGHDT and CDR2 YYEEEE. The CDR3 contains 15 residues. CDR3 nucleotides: TGTGCCAGCAGCTTACCTCAGAGAACTTTTAATGAGCAGTTCTTC. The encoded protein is CASSLPQRTFNEQFF.

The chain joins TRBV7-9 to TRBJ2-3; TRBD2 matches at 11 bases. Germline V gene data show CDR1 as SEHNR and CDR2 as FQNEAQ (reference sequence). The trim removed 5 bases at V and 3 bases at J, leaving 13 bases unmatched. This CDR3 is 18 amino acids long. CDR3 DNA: TGTGCCAGCAGCCGCGGTAGCGGGGGGGCCCCCGGGACAGATACGCAGTATTTT. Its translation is CASSRGSGGAPGTDTQYF.

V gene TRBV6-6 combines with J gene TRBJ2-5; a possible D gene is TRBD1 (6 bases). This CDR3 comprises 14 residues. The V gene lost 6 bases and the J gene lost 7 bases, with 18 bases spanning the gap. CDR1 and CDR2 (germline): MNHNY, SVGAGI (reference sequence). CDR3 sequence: CASSFLLTGRTQYF. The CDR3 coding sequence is TGTGCCAGCAGCTTCCTGCTCACAGGGAGGACCCAGTACTTC.

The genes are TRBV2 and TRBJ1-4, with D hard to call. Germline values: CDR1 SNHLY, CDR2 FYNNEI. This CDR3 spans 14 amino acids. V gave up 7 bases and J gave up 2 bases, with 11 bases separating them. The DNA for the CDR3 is TGTGCCAGCAAATCGACCGCGACTAATGAAAAACTGTTTTTT. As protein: CASKSTATNEKLFF.

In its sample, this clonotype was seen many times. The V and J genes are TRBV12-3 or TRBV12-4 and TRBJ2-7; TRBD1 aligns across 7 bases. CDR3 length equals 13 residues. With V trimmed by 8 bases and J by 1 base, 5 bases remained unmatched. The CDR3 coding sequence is TGTGCCAGCCGGGACAGTGCTTCCTACGAGCAGTACTTC. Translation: CASRDSASYEQYF.

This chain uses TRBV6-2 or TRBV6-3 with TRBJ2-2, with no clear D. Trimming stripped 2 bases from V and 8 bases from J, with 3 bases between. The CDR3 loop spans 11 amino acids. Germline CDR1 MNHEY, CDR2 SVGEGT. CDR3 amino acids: CASSYAGELFF. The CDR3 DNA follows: TGTGCCAGCAGTTACGCTGGGGAGCTGTTTTTT.

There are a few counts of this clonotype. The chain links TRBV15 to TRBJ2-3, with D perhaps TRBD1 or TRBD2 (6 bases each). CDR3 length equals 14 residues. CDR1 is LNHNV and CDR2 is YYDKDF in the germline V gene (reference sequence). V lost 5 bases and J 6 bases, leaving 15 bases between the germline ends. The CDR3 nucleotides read TGTGCCACCAGCGGGGGGCAAGGTTCGGATACGCAGTATTTT. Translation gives CATSGGQGSDTQYF.

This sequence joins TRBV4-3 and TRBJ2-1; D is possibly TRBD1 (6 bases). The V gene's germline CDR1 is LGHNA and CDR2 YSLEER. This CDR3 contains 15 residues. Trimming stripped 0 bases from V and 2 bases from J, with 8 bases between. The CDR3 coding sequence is TGCGCCAGCAGCCAAGATTGGACAGCCTACAATGAGCAGTTCTTC. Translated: CASSQDWTAYNEQFF.

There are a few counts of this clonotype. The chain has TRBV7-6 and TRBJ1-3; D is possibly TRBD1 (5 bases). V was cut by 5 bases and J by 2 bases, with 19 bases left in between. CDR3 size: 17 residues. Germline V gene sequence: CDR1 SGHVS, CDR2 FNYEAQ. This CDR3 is CASSLGDGSPPGNTIYF. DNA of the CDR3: TGTGCCAGCAGCCTAGGGGACGGATCACCTCCTGGAAACACCATATATTTT.